This T cell receptor (beta chain) was identified during a study of T cells in Graves' hyperthyroidism and ophthalmopathy (dated by TCRdb to the late 2010s). Background for the entire study: Peripheral blood was collected at initial diagnosis, before any treatment. A discovery cohort of 95 to 100 patients, 43 with Graves' ophthalmopathy and fewer than 65 with stable Graves' hyperthyroidism, was used to find distinguishing TCR V-J signatures. An independent validation cohort of around 20 hyperthyroidism patients and 17 patients who later progressed to ophthalmopathy tested prospective prediction of ophthalmopathy. For training and testing, the roughly 93 patients in the discovery cohort were randomly divided in a 7:3 ratio. The study also compared thyroid tissue and blood T-cell repertoires from 6 or 7 Graves' hyperthyroidism patients. After sampling, hyperthyroidism patients received methimazole starting at 30 mg daily, and ophthalmopathy patients received high-dose intravenous methylprednisolone. The paper reports TCR Vbeta CDR3 sequencing of more than 120 peripheral blood samples: under 45 ophthalmopathy, under 80 hyperthyroidism and some 17 progressor patients.

What the work shows at the level of the full study, not this receptor alone: In validation, the model predicted progression to ophthalmopathy with over 65% sensitivity and about 72% specificity, a median of approximately 6.7 months before onset. A model built on a 13 V-J signature distinguished ophthalmopathy from stable hyperthyroidism, reaching around 90% sensitivity and 81% to 83% specificity in cross-validation and 80%/75% in testing. No statistical method was used to set the sample size in advance, and investigators knew the group allocation. Most expanded thyroid clonotypes (frequency above 0.001) were also detected in blood, suggesting blood repertoires may reflect thyroid immune responses.

Amplification of TCR beta CDR3 regions was carried out from RNA transcripts. The first round of RT-PCR for the TCR CDR3 was performed with the HTBI primer set and the Qiagen OneStep RT-PCR kit. Libraries were constructed in a second round of multiplex PCR, after which size selection and purification were carried out. Paired-end sequencing of the libraries was performed with 100 bp reads on an Illumina HiSeq2000. The published analysis was carried out like this. Raw data were processed with SOAPnuke, discarding reads with adapters, uncalled bases, mean Phred below 15, or no exact constant-primer or identifier match. High-quality paired reads were merged with COPE v1.2.5, and unique nucleotide sequences were defined as clonotypes. MiTCR v1.1 was used to align clonotypes to the IMGT TRBV, TRBD and TRBJ reference segments. Only V-J combinations with frequency above 0.0001, covering about 99% of repertoires, were analysed. A TCS score was defined as the ratio between F50 (clonal expansion) and ExV (chaos), using BLOSUM62-based TCRdist between CDR3 peptides within each V-J. Welch's t-statistics and random forest reduced just over 500 V-J features to 13, which were used in a naive Bayes classifier (R e1071). TCRdb ran its own pipeline on the public reads, namely fastp trimming at Q25 and MiXCR clone calling, and kept in-frame beta chains. Each entry merges the rows of one CDR3 protein and shows their most common DNA and genes. These V and J calls originate from TCRdb's pipeline instead of the authors' own analysis. Present in this sample are about 250,000 distinct CDR3 sequences, about 20% of which were seen just once. The top ten hold under 65% of the sample.

Ophthalmopathy patients had moderately to severely active disease, with a Clinical Activity Score of 3 or more, a NOSPECS grade of 4 or more, and a disease duration of less than 3 months. Patients with uncontrolled infections, other autoimmune diseases, pregnancy or lactation were excluded. Clinical symptoms, serum thyroxine and TRAb, thyroid ultrasound, and orbital computed tomography formed the basis for the diagnoses. PBMCs were separated from 8 to 10 ml of fresh peripheral blood using Ficoll-Paque density gradient centrifugation. Total RNA was extracted with Trizol reagent, and quality was checked on an Agilent 2100 Bioanalyzer. This clonotype was seen many times. Its antigen is unknown. No much larger clone exists at a distance of one base, and base qualities are not known. Specimen: blood. This receptor was obtained from a man aged 25-40 years with Graves' ophthalmopathy.

The DNA sequence is given as TGTGCCTGGAGCTTACGGGGCGTCACTGAAGCTTTCTTT. The encoded protein is CAWSLRGVTEAFF. Recombination connected TRBV30 to TRBJ1-1; TRBD1 is a possible D gene, resting on 5 matching bases. V gives up 3 bases and J gives up 4 bases, and the segment between their germline ends measures 12 bases. The CDR3 sequence holds 13 residues, the cysteine and phenylalanine included. Only the CDR3 part of the read is kept: 39 bases, read in frame from the first base. The germline V gene (reference sequence) specifies GTSNPN as CDR1 and SVGIG as CDR2.